The source of this TCR beta chain is a study of neurological immune-mediated disorders. This clonotype was counted at least ten times. Germline V lookup: CDR1 SGHKS, CDR2 YYEKEE (reference sequence). CDR3 length equals 15 residues. The V end was cut by 2 bases, the J end by 4 bases, with 13 bases between. A single record per CDR3 protein comes from TCRdb applying MiXCR to the 5' RACE reads. The sample has 40,000 to 50,000 distinct CDR3 sequences; 2% to 3% are singletons. The V call is TRBV5-5, the J call TRBJ1-5; D ambiguous. The TCR sequence derives from a man aged 25 to 40 with multiple sclerosis. The specimen sequenced was PBMCs. CDR3 DNA sequence: TGTGCCAGCAGCTTTAGTGACGGGGTTAATCAGCCCCAGCATTTT. It yields the protein CASSFSDGVNQPQHF.